This TCR beta chain was captured by sequencing in a study of Graves' ophthalmopathy and Graves' hyperthyroidism. Additional autoimmune diseases, uncontrolled infections, pregnancy or lactation disqualified patients. The TCR beta CDR3 regions underwent amplification from RNA transcripts. HTBI-primed first-round RT-PCR preceded second-round multiplex PCR. TCRdb processed the multiplex PCR reads anew with MiXCR; each CDR3 protein has one entry. The sample has more than 550,000 distinct CDR3 sequences; over 40% are singletons. Germline loops: CDR1 DFQATT, CDR2 SNEGSKA (reference sequence). V lost 0 bases and J lost 8, with 17 bases in between. The CDR3 contains 16 residues. This clonotype was observed at least ten times.

The sequencing input was peripheral blood. The TCR was taken from an adult man with Graves' ophthalmopathy. The V call is TRBV20-1, the J call TRBJ1-6, with a possible D match to TRBD1 (5 bases). The CDR3 here is CSARDMQGLIDSPLHF. In DNA form, the CDR3 reads TGCAGTGCTAGAGATATGCAGGGATTAATTGATTCACCCCTCCACTTT.